The rows below give T cell receptor beta chains drawn from one sample of a study of shared clonotypes between healthy human individuals. The table came from immunoSEQ multiplex PCR; TCRdb's copy has only in-frame clones and leaves some out. Here the sample spans about 600,000 clones, 95% to 98% being singletons. Sequencing used naive CD4+ T cells sorted from blood. The receptors derive from a woman in her 30s in good health. CDR3s include the opening cysteine and the closing phenylalanine or tryptophan. Each record gives: clone size, V gene, D gene, J gene, CDR3 DNA, CDR3 protein. A D gene is named only where the DNA matches it firmly. Rows may omit the clone size; those that give it use once, few, many or a size class.

NA,TRBV6-1,NA,TRBJ2-5,TGTGCCAGCAGTGAGGTTGGCAGGCAATCAGGGGCCCAGTACTTC,CASSEVGRQSGAQYF
NA,TRBV18,TRBD2,TRBJ2-1,TGTGCCAGCTCACCACCGGGCCTAGCGGGAGGGAACAATGAGCAGTTCTTC,CASSPPGLAGGNNEQFF
NA,TRBV5-1,NA,TRBJ2-1,TGCGCCAGCAGGAATTGGGCGGAGCAGTTCTTC,CASRNWAEQFF
NA,TRBV6-5,NA,TRBJ2-7,TGTGCCAGCGGGGGTAGACACGAGCAGTACTTC,CASGGRHEQYF
NA,TRBV25-1,TRBD1,TRBJ1-4,TGTGCCAGCAGTGCAACCAGGGACAGCAGTTCCGAAAAACTGTTTTTT,CASSATRDSSSEKLFF
NA,TRBV19,NA,TRBJ2-1,TGTGCCAGTAGTATATCGCGGCACAGGGCTGGAAATGAGCAGTTCTTC,CASSISRHRAGNEQFF
NA,TRBV7-9,TRBD2,TRBJ2-7,TGTGCCAGCAGCACAGTGACTAGCGGATTTTACGAGCAGTACTTC,CASSTVTSGFYEQYF
NA,TRBV7-8,TRBD2,TRBJ2-7,TGTGCCAGCAGCTTAGTATATTCGGCGGGAGACGAGCAGTACTTC,CASSLVYSAGDEQYF
NA,TRBV18,TRBD1,TRBJ1-5,TGTGCCAGCTCACCCAGAGCGGCCGGGACAGGGGGCAATCAGCCCCAGCATTTT,CASSPRAAGTGGNQPQHF
NA,TRBV5-4,NA,TRBJ1-3,TGTGCCAGCAGCTTTTACCCACCCCCGGGTGGCAGGATCTCTGGAAACACCATATATTTT,CASSFYPPPGGRISGNTIYF
NA,TRBV7-9,NA,TRBJ1-4,TGTGCCAGCAGCCTCCGGGCGGCGGCCGCTTCTAATGAAAAACTGTTTTTT,CASSLRAAAASNEKLFF
NA,TRBV2,TRBD2,TRBJ2-1,TGTGCCAGCAGTGGCCTAGCGGCCTTCTCCTACAATGAGCAGTTCTTC,CASSGLAAFSYNEQFF
NA,TRBV4-1,NA,TRBJ2-1,TGCGCCAGCAGCCAGGGTCTTGACGGGTTCCGGAACAATGAGCAGTTCTTC,CASSQGLDGFRNNEQFF
NA,TRBV5-1,NA,TRBJ2-3,TGCGCCAGCAGCACCGGACGGAAAAGCACAGATACGCAGTATTTT,CASSTGRKSTDTQYF
once,TRBV28,TRBD1,TRBJ2-2,TGTGCCAGCAGCCGTCCGGGACAGGGTAACACCGGGGAGCTGTTTTTT,CASSRPGQGNTGELFF
NA,TRBV11-2,NA,TRBJ2-7,TGTGCCAGCAGCTTAGCTGGTGGGACCCCGTTCTCCTACGAGCAGTACTTC,CASSLAGGTPFSYEQYF
few,TRBV5-1,TRBD1,TRBJ2-1,TGCGCCAGCAGCTTGGCGGGACAGTCCTACAATGAGCAGTTCTTC,CASSLAGQSYNEQFF
NA,TRBV7-6,NA,TRBJ2-2,TGTGCCAGCAGCTTATTCACAATAGGGGCGGCCGGGGAGCTGTTTTTT,CASSLFTIGAAGELFF
NA,TRBV19,NA,TRBJ2-5,TGTGCCAGTAGTATAAGGAATTTGGGGGAGACCCAGTACTTC,CASSIRNLGETQYF
NA,TRBV29-1,TRBD1,TRBJ1-1,TGCAGCGTTGTTCGACAGGGGAACACTGAAGCTTTCTTT,CSVVRQGNTEAFF
NA,TRBV18,NA,TRBJ2-7,TGTGCCAGCTCACCATTCGGAGGGACAACGGACGAGCAGTACTTC,CASSPFGGTTDEQYF
NA,TRBV28,NA,TRBJ2-1,TGTGCCAGCAGACCTGGGACTTACAATGAGCAGTTCTTC,CASRPGTYNEQFF
NA,TRBV2,TRBD2,TRBJ2-1,TGTGCCACCGCAGCTGGACTAGCCTACAATGAGCAGTTCTTC,CATAAGLAYNEQFF
NA,TRBV5-1,TRBD2,TRBJ2-3,TGCGCCAGCAGCTTGGCCGCCGGACTAGCGGGAGGAGGGACAGATACGCAGTATTTT,CASSLAAGLAGGGTDTQYF
NA,TRBV2,TRBD2,TRBJ2-3,TGTGCCAGCAGTGAAGCGAGCGGGACCTACGCAGATACGCAGTATTTT,CASSEASGTYADTQYF
NA,TRBV19,TRBD2,TRBJ2-7,TGTGCCAGTAGTATACATTCCGGCGGGAGCCCCTACGAGCAGTACTTC,CASSIHSGGSPYEQYF
NA,TRBV28,NA,TRBJ1-1,TGTGCCAGCACTTTTTCCCCCCTTCCACCGCTTGAAGCTTTCTTT,CASTFSPLPPLEAFF
NA,TRBV19,NA,TRBJ2-7,TGTGCCAGTAGTGCAGAAGGGGTTGGGTCCTACGAGCAGTACTTC,CASSAEGVGSYEQYF
NA,TRBV5-1,NA,TRBJ2-7,TGCGCCAGTTCGTCTCGGCGGGGCCCACCCCCCTACGAGCAGTACTTC,CASSSRRGPPPYEQYF